This T cell receptor beta chain was recovered during a study of blood T cell repertoires in COVID-19. Sequenced by immunoSEQ multiplex PCR; TCRdb stores in-frame clones only, minus some. Counted here are fewer than 450,000 clones, about 88% occurring once; the ten biggest clones make up 0.9% to 1.2%. Trimming stripped 3 bases from V and 0 bases from J, with 6 bases between. The CDR3 runs 14 residues. CDR1 is WNHNN and CDR2 is SYGVQD in the germline V gene (reference sequence). Recovered status applied to Cohort 3 donors who had two consecutive negative PCRs. It also applied to those with clearance or with symptom resolution.

This clonotype was sampled from a woman aged 25 to 39 who had recovered from COVID-19. The chain carries TRBV10-1 and TRBJ2-4, with D unclear. Sequenced sample: PBMCs or T cells enriched from blood (not recorded which). CDR3 bases: TGCGCCAGCAGTGAACATTTAGCCAAAAACATTCAGTACTTC. Translating it yields CASSEHLAKNIQYF.